A single sample gave rise to the 17 T cell receptor beta chains below, sequenced in a study of CD8 T cells in ankylosing spondylitis. TCRdb re-derived calls from the 5' RACE reads in MiXCR, one entry per CDR3 protein. The sample shows around 220,000 distinct CDR3 sequences, about 10% of them seen only once. Sequenced input: blood, either unsorted or a sorted T cell fraction (not recorded which). All receptors derive from a male donor with ankylosing spondylitis or in good health (not recorded which).

At least ten counts were recorded for this clonotype. The chain couples TRBV12-3 or TRBV12-4 to TRBJ2-3, with a tentative D call TRBD2 (7 bases). The CDR3 totals 14 residues. Trimming took 3 bases from V and 7 from J, leaving 14 bases between them. The CDR3 nucleotides are TGTGCCAGCAGTTTCGGTGGGGGGGCGAATACGCAGTATTTT. This encodes CASSFGGGANTQYF.

This sequence joins TRBV20-1 and TRBJ2-1; no clear D. CDR3 length equals 12 residues. Germline CDR1 and CDR2: DFQATT and SNEGSKA (reference sequence). V was shortened by 2 bases and J by 7 bases, with 9 bases between the two germline ends. The CDR3 nucleotides are TGCAGTGCTAGACCCCCGAGGAATGAGCAGTTCTTC. This gives the protein CSARPPRNEQFF.

Many counts were recorded for this clonotype. The chain carries TRBV5-1 and TRBJ1-6; 7 bases match TRBD1. The V gene's germline CDR1 is SGHRS and CDR2 YFSETQ. The CDR3 extends over 14 amino acids. V trimming: 5 bases; J trimming: 7 bases; junction bases outside the gene matches: 6. CDR3 residues: CASRLGTENSPLHF. The DNA for the CDR3 is TGCGCCAGCAGGCTAGGGACAGAGAATTCACCCCTCCACTTT.

This clonotype occurred many times. The chain couples TRBV7-2 to TRBJ1-1, with D possibly being TRBD1 (6 bases). The V gene's germline CDR1 is SGHTA and CDR2 FQGNSA. Between the trimmed V and J ends, which lost 4 bases and 7 bases, there was a span of 16 bases. The CDR3 runs 14 residues. Here the CDR3 DNA reads TGTGCCAGCAGCTACACGACAGGCCTTAGTGAAGCTTTCTTT. Translation: CASSYTTGLSEAFF.

This clonotype was seen a single time. This may be a read error: a much more frequent sequence differs by one nucleotide. The rearrangement joins TRBV27 to TRBJ2-1; TRBD2 agrees at 11 bases. CDR1 is MNHEY, CDR2 SMNVEV, per germline (reference sequence). CDR3 length equals 17 residues. The CDR3 nucleotides read TGTACCAGCAGGGGACTTAGCGGGGGGGCCATGTACAATGAGCAGTTCTTC. Its translation is CTSRGLSGGAMYNEQFF.

The chain employs TRBV12-3 or TRBV12-4 and TRBJ1-2; weak D call: TRBD1 (5 bases). The CDR3 sequence is 16 residues long. V lost 6 bases, J lost 3 bases, and 20 bases lay in between. The CDR3 DNA reads as TGTGCCAGCAGCTTATCGGGCAGGGCGGAGGACTATGGCTACACCTTC. Amino acids: CASSLSGRAEDYGYTF.

This clonotype came up many times. The J gene is TRBJ2-6, the V gene TRBV28; 7 positions agree with TRBD1. Germline trimming cut 7 bases from V and 0 bases from J; bases unmatched to any gene: 9. The length of the CDR3 is 17 residues. Germline loops: CDR1 MDHEN, CDR2 SYDVKM. The CDR3 is CASNRQGSNSGANVLTF. Written as DNA, the CDR3 is TGTGCCAGCAACAGACAGGGTAGTAACTCTGGGGCCAACGTCCTGACTTTC.

This clonotype was seen more than once but under ten times. The chain has TRBV6-2 or TRBV6-3 and TRBJ1-6; D ambiguous. The V gene lost 4 bases and the J gene lost 10 bases, with 8 bases spanning the gap. CDR3 length: 12 residues. In germline, CDR1 is MNHEY, CDR2 SVGEGT. The CDR3 region has the DNA TGTGCCAGCAGTTCGGGCTACTCACCCCTCCACTTT. It translates to CASSSGYSPLHF.

This clonotype was recorded only once. A read error may explain this, as a much larger clone is one base away. V is TRBV10-3 and J is TRBJ2-3, with D possibly being TRBD1 (6 bases). CDR1 ENHRY and CDR2 SYGVKD come from the germline V gene. V dropped 6 bases and J dropped 0 bases, with 10 bases sitting between them. This CDR3 has 14 residues. The CDR3 is CAIRRQDSTDTQYF. The CDR3 DNA sequence: TGTGCCATCAGAAGACAGGATAGCACAGATACGCAGTATTTT.

This clonotype was counted many times. This chain joins TRBV5-1 and TRBJ2-7; no definite D call. The CDR3 runs 9 residues. The germline V gene has CDR1 SGHRS and CDR2 YFSETQ. CDR3 sequence: CDPSDEQYF. CDR3 in DNA: TGCGACCCTTCGGACGAGCAGTACTTC. Supplemented by reference TRBV5-1 and TRBJ2-7, the full variable domain reads KAGVTQTPRYLIKTRGQQVTLSCSPISGHRSVSWYQQTPGQGLQFLFEYFSETQRNKGNFPGRFSGRQFSNSRSEMNVSTLELGDSALYLCDPSDEQYFGPGTRLTVT.

This CDR3 is CSASRGTATYEQYF. In DNA form, the CDR3 reads TGCAGTGCTAGCCGCGGGACAGCTACCTACGAGCAGTACTTC. The rearrangement links TRBV20-1 to TRBJ2-7; perhaps TRBD1 as D (7 bases). Germline CDR1 DFQATT, CDR2 SNEGSKA (reference sequence). The CDR3 runs to 14 residues. V gave up 3 bases and J gave up 2 bases, with 14 bases separating them.

This clonotype was detected ten times or more. This rearrangement joins TRBV10-3 to TRBJ1-6; D gene ambiguous. V lost 0 bases, J lost 9 bases, and 3 bases lay in between. In germline, CDR1 is ENHRY, CDR2 SYGVKD. CDR3 length: 12 amino acids. CDR3 DNA sequence: TGTGCCATCAGTGAGTCGTTTTCACCCCTCCACTTT. Its translation is CAISESFSPLHF.

This clonotype was detected many times. The rearrangement links TRBV24-1 to TRBJ2-5; D call uncertain. From germline, CDR1 is KGHDR and CDR2 SFDVKD. The V end was cut by 3 bases, the J end by 2 bases, with 9 bases between. This CDR3 region has 14 residues. The CDR3 is CATSDIGVQETQYF. The DNA of the CDR3 is TGTGCCACCAGTGATATAGGTGTTCAAGAGACCCAGTACTTC.

The table lists this clonotype with many counts. J is TRBJ2-3 and V is TRBV3-1, with D perhaps matching TRBD1 (6 bases). Trimming cost V 6 bases and J 0 bases, with 13 bases left between them. The germline CDR1 and CDR2 sequences are LGHDT and YNNKEL (reference sequence). This CDR3 contains 15 residues. The CDR3 DNA reads TGTGCCAGCAGTCCCAGGACAGTTAGCACAGATACGCAGTATTTT. Amino acid sequence: CASSPRTVSTDTQYF.

The chain links TRBV5-1 to TRBJ2-3, with a possible D match to TRBD1 (5 bases). Germline V gene lookup returns CDR1 SGHRS and CDR2 YFSETQ. V dropped 4 bases and J dropped 3 bases, with 12 bases sitting between them. CDR3 length: 14 residues. The CDR3 region is CASSQYQGTDTQYF. In DNA, the CDR3 is TGCGCCAGCAGCCAATATCAGGGAACAGATACGCAGTATTTT.

This clonotype was counted ten times or more. CDR3: CASSFRSYNSPLHF. DNA of the CDR3: TGTGCCAGCAGCTTCAGGTCCTATAATTCACCCCTCCACTTT. This chain joins TRBV3-1 and TRBJ1-6; D unclear. V lost 5 bases and J 1 base, leaving 6 bases between the germline ends. CDR3 size: 14 residues. In germline, CDR1 is LGHDT, CDR2 YNNKEL (reference sequence).

Many counts were recorded for this clonotype. The CDR3 protein is CASSSLGSGMNTEAFF. The CDR3 nucleotides are TGCGCCAGCAGCTCCCTAGGCTCCGGCATGAACACTGAAGCTTTCTTT. The chain combines TRBV5-1 with TRBJ1-1, with no clear D. Germline CDR1 and CDR2: SGHRS and YFSETQ. The CDR3 extends over 16 amino acids. V was clipped by 3 bases and J by 0 bases, with 15 bases between them. Supplemented by reference TRBV5-1 and TRBJ1-1, the full variable domain reads KAGVTQTPRYLIKTRGQQVTLSCSPISGHRSVSWYQQTPGQGLQFLFEYFSETQRNKGNFPGRFSGRQFSNSRSEMNVSTLELGDSALYLCASSSLGSGMNTEAFFGQGTRLTVV.